What follows describes a single TCR beta chain. The data were obtained in a study of response to subunit inactivated influenza vaccine. TCRdb passed the RT-PCR reads through MiXCR, listing each CDR3 protein once. The sample holds about 540,000 distinct CDR3 sequences, roughly 25% seen once. V shed 0 bases and J 7 bases; nucleotides not matched to a gene: 8. There are 14 residues in the CDR3. Germline CDR1 reads DFQATT; CDR2 reads SNEGSKA (reference sequence). A further study also used this sample, focusing on T cells expressing NK-cell markers. That source notes: 5'RACE template switching with UMIs generated TCR beta cDNA. In the group of eight sequenced donors, seven were HCMV-seropositive and one was seronegative. The use of an anti-gamma-delta TCR antibody, which was added in several experiments, restricted sorting to T cells expressing alpha-beta TCR. It is unclear if expanded NKG2C-expressing clones target HCMV antigens.

Specimen: CD4+ T cells sorted from PBMCs, collected approximately 13 days after vaccination. The rearrangement joins TRBV20-1 to TRBJ1-2, with 7 positions matching TRBD1. The receptor's source is a man aged 50 or older who received an inactivated influenza vaccine. CDR3: CSAREGAGGVGYTF. In nucleotides, the CDR3 is TGCAGTGCTAGAGAGGGGGCAGGGGGTGTTGGCTACACCTTC.